This T cell receptor (beta chain) stems from a study of cytomegalovirus exposure and HLA in healthy donors. PCR employed 60 Vbeta and 13 Jbeta primers. Only in-frame clones appear in the TCRdb table, and some are missing; sequencing was by immunoSEQ multiplex PCR. Of around 220,000 clones in the sample, less than 85% were seen once. The germline CDR1 and CDR2 sequences are SGHRS and YFSETQ. The CDR3 extends over 14 amino acids. V was clipped by 5 bases and J by 1 base, with 12 bases between them. V and J are TRBV5-1 and TRBJ2-5; a weak D match, TRBD2 (5 bases). The TCR comes from a girl aged 2-10 years in good health and CMV-seronegative. Sequencing was done on a sample of PBMCs. CDR3 region: CASSLGLLQETQYF. The CDR3 nucleotides read TGCGCCAGCAGTCTCGGACTTCTCCAAGAGACCCAGTACTTC. Together with reference TRBV5-1 and TRBJ2-5, the CDR3 gives the full variable domain: KAGVTQTPRYLIKTRGQQVTLSCSPISGHRSVSWYQQTPGQGLQFLFEYFSETQRNKGNFPGRFSGRQFSNSRSEMNVSTLELGDSALYLCASSLGLLQETQYFGPGTRLLVL.